The sequence of this TCR beta chain was determined in a study of shared clonotypes between healthy human individuals. This CDR3 is built from 13 residues. Germline assignment: CDR1 SGHDN and CDR2 FVKESK. V lost 2 bases and J lost 3, with 7 bases in between. About this clone: The antigen is not known. This sample includes further DNA sequences coding for the same CDR3.

Study-level results: An expected dependence of interdonor clonotype sharing on sequencing depth was noted.

Data came from immunoSEQ multiplex PCR; TCRdb stores just in-frame clones and leaves some out. The sample includes about 120,000 clones, around 68% seen only once; the top ten take about 23%. Donors comprised only Caucasian adults living in Nashville, Tennessee. The source of this sequence is a young woman in good health. The rearrangement links TRBV14 to TRBJ1-1, with D possibly being TRBD1 (5 bases). Sequencing was performed on memory CD8+ T cells sorted from blood. Subset noted: CD45RO+ cells pooled with CCR7-negative TemRA cells. Here the CDR3 reads CASSQQGDTEAFF. Here the CDR3 DNA reads TGTGCCAGCAGCCAACAGGGTGACACTGAAGCTTTCTTT.